Below are 3 T cell receptor beta chains sequenced from a single sample in a study of CD8 T cells in ankylosing spondylitis. One entry per CDR3 protein results from TCRdb running MiXCR on the 5' RACE reads. The sample lists some 63,000 distinct CDR3 sequences, about 6.2% occurring once. The specimen was synovial fluid, either unsorted or a sorted T cell fraction (not recorded which). The source is a male donor with ankylosing spondylitis.

This clonotype was counted at least ten times. J is TRBJ1-2 and V is TRBV7-2; weak D call: TRBD1 (6 bases). This CDR3 is built from 17 residues. V was shortened by 5 bases and J by 1 base, with 20 bases between the two germline ends. Germline loops: CDR1 SGHTA, CDR2 FQGNSA. This CDR3 reads CASSLRGPPFLNYGYTF. In DNA form, the CDR3 reads TGTGCCAGCAGCCTTCGGGGGCCGCCTTTTCTTAACTATGGCTACACCTTC. Variable domain in full (rest from reference TRBV7-2 and TRBJ1-2): GAGVSQSPSNKVTEKGKDVELRCDPISGHTALYWYRQSLGQGLEFLIYFQGNSAPDKSGLPSDRFSAERTGGSVSTLTIQRTQQEDSAVYLCASSLRGPPFLNYGYTFGSGTRLTVV.

There are a few counts of this clonotype. This chain links TRBV25-1 with TRBJ2-2, with 12 bases matching TRBD2. This CDR3 has 19 residues. V lost 4 bases and J lost 0; bases outside the gene matches: 9. Germline V gives CDR1 MGHDK, CDR2 SYGVNS. CDR3 sequence: CASSALGLAGTTNTGELFF. DNA for the CDR3: TGTGCCAGCAGTGCCCTGGGACTAGCGGGCACCACGAACACCGGGGAGCTGTTTTTT.

The rearrangement uses TRBV12-3 or TRBV12-4 and TRBJ2-1; 8 bases line up with TRBD2. The CDR3 consists of 16 residues. The trim removed 3 bases at V and 6 bases at J, leaving 10 bases unmatched. The CDR3 loop reads CASSFGLAGPRNEQFF. CDR3 nucleotide sequence: TGTGCCAGCAGTTTCGGGCTAGCGGGCCCCCGCAATGAGCAGTTCTTC.